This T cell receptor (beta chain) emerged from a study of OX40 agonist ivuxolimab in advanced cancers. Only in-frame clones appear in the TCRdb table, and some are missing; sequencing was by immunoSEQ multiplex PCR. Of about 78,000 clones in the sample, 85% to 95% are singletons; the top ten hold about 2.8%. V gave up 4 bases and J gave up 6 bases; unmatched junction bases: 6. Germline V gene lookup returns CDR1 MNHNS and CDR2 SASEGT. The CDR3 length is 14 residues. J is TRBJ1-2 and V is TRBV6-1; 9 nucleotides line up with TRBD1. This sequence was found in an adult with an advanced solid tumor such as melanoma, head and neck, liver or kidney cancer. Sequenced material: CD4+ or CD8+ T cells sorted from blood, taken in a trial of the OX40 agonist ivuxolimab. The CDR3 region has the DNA TGTGCCAGCAGTGCTCCGGGACAGGGTGATGGCTACACCTTC. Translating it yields CASSAPGQGDGYTF.